This T cell receptor (beta chain) was found in a study of blood T cell repertoires in COVID-19. Methods used by the authors: Estimation of nucleated cell counts was performed using reference gene primer amplification. Here immunoSEQ multiplex PCR was the method, and the copy in TCRdb shows in-frame clones only, minus some. That table gives V, J and clone size, and the DNA gave D and trimming. The sample contains about 100,000 clones, around 93% of which appear only once. This CDR3 spans 14 amino acids. The germline CDR1 and CDR2 sequences are MNHEY and SVGAGI. Trimming removed 7 bases from V and 2 bases from J, with 13 bases in between.

The specimen was peripheral blood. The receptor was derived from a human donor with active COVID-19. The donor label of this sample is uncertain. The V gene is TRBV6-5, the J gene TRBJ2-3; D remains unclear. In nucleotides, the CDR3 is TGTGCCAGCACCAAAGACACTTCCACAGATACGCAGTATTTT. It yields the protein CASTKDTSTDTQYF.